The sequence of this TCR beta chain was determined in a study of OX40 agonist ivuxolimab in advanced cancers. As for the study in general: The study enrolled dose-escalation patients with hepatocellular carcinoma, melanoma, renal cell or head and neck cancer. Study observations and caveats: Expanded clones belonging to CD8+ T cells outnumbered, on average, those of CD4+. Specificity for antigen went undetermined in the expanded peripheral T cells. Clonal expansion was seen in CD4+ and CD8+ blood T cells by week 6 at 0.1 to 3.0 mg/kg.

With respect to this clone: Antigen: not known.

Only in-frame clones appear in the TCRdb table, and some are missing; sequencing was by immunoSEQ multiplex PCR. Of around 50,000 clones detected, roughly nine tenths appear once; the ten largest clones hold more than 9%. The germline CDR1 and CDR2 sequences are SGHDT and YYEEEE. The CDR3 loop spans 15 amino acids. Between the trimmed V and J ends, which lost 0 bases and 3 bases, there was a span of 12 bases. Here the sequenced sample was CD4+ or CD8+ T cells sorted from blood, taken in a trial of the OX40 agonist ivuxolimab. J is TRBJ1-1 and V is TRBV5-6, with a weak D call TRBD1 (5 bases). The sequence was collected from an adult with an advanced solid tumor such as melanoma, head and neck, liver or kidney cancer. For the CDR3, the DNA is TGTGCCAGCAGCTTGGCGGCAGGGCTCGACACTGAAGCTTTCTTT. As protein: CASSLAAGLDTEAFF.